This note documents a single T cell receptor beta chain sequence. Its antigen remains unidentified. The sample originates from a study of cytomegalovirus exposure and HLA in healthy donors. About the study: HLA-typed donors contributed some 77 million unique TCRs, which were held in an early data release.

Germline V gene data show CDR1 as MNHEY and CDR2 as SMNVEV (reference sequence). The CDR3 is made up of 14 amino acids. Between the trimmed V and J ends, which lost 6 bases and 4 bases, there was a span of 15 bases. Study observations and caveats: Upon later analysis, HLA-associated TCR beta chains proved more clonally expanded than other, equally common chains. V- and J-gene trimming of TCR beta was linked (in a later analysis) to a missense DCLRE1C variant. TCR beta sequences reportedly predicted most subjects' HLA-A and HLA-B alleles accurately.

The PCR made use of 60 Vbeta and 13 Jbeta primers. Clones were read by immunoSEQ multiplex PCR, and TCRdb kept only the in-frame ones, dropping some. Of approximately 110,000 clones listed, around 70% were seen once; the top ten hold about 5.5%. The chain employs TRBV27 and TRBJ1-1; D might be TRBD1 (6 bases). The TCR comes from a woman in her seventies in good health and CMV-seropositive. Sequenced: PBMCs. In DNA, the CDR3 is TGTGCCAGCAGCAGTACAGGGCTGGGCACTGAAGCTTTCTTT. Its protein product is CASSSTGLGTEAFF.